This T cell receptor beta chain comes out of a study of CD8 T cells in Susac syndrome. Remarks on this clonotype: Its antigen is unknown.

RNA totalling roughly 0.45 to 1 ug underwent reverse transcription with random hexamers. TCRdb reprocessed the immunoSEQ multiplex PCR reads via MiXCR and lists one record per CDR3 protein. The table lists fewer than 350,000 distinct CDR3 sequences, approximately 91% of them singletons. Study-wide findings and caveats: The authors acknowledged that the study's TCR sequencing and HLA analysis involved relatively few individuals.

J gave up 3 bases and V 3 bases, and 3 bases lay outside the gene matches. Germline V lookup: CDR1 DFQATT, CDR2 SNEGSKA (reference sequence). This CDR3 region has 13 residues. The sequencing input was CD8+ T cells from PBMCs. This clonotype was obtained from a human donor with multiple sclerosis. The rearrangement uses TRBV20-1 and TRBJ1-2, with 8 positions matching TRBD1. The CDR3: CSARTGADYGYTF. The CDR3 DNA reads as TGCAGTGCTAGGACAGGGGCGGACTATGGCTACACCTTC.